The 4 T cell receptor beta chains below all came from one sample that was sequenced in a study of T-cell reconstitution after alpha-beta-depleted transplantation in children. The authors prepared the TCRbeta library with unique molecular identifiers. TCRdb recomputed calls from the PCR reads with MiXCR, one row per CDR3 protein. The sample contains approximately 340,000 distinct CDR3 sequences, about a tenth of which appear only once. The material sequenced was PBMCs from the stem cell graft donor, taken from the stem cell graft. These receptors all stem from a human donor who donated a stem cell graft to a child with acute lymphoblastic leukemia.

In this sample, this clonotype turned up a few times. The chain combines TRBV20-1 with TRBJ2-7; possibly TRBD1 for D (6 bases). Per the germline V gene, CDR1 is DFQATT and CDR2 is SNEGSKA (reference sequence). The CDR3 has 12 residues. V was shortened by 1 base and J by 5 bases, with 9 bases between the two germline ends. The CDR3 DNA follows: TGCAGTGCTAGAGGGACAGTGCACGAGCAGTACTTC. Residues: CSARGTVHEQYF.

In DNA, the CDR3 is TGTGCCATCAGTCCAAGCCTAGGCGATACGCAGTATTTT. Translating it yields CAISPSLGDTQYF. The chain carries TRBV10-3 and TRBJ2-3, with D unresolved. Germline CDR1 reads ENHRY; CDR2 reads SYGVKD. The CDR3 has 13 residues. Trimming took off 5 bases at V and 6 bases at J, with 12 bases between the two ends.

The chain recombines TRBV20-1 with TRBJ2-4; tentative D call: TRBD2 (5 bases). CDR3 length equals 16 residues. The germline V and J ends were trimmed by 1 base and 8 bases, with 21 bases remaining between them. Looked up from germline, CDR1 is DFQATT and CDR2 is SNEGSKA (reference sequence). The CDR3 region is CSARGDSADRFDIQYF. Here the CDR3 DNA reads TGCAGTGCTAGAGGTGATAGCGCTGATCGGTTCGACATTCAGTACTTC.

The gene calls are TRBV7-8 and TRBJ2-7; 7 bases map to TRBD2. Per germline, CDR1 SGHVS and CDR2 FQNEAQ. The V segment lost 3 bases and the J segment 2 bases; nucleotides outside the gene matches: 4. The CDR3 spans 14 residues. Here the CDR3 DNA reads TGTGCCAGCAGCTTGGCTAGCGGTACCTACGAGCAGTACTTC. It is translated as CASSLASGTYEQYF. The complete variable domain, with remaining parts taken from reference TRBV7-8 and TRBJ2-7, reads GAGVSQSPRYKVAKRGQDVALRCDPISGHVSLFWYQQALGQGPEFLTYFQNEAQLDKSGLPSDRFFAERPEGSVSTLKIQRTQQEDSAVYLCASSLASGTYEQYFGPGTRLTVT.